These T cell receptor beta chains were read from a single sample in a study of low-dose radiotherapy and immunotherapy resistance in tumors. A single record per CDR3 protein comes from TCRdb applying MiXCR to the reads. The sample shows tens of thousands of distinct CDR3 sequences, 15% to 20% of them seen only once. The sample was PBMCs, taken before treatment. Receptors were obtained from a male donor with prostate cancer. Each CDR3 is given with its conserved first and last residue. The order of the fields is D gene, V gene, CDR3 protein. D genes are given only for firm matches.

d_call: -; v_call: TRBV27; cdr3_aa: CASSPQGLTDYGYTF
d_call: -; v_call: TRBV6-8; cdr3_aa: CASSSTGGGTDTQYF
d_call: -; v_call: TRBV20-1; cdr3_aa: CSGRAGGMNTEAFF
d_call: -; v_call: TRBV20-1; cdr3_aa: CSARVPSPAPWDGTQYF
d_call: -; v_call: TRBV10-3; cdr3_aa: CAAGDYSGNTIYF
d_call: -; v_call: TRBV20-1; cdr3_aa: CSARDQGLGTQYF
d_call: TRBD2; v_call: TRBV29-1; cdr3_aa: CSVEDPNSGGNYNEQFF
d_call: -; v_call: TRBV7-2; cdr3_aa: CASSLEVGGLGTDTQYF
d_call: -; v_call: TRBV7-9; cdr3_aa: CASTYRVEGYGYTF
d_call: -; v_call: TRBV9; cdr3_aa: CASSAGGDGLYGYTF
d_call: -; v_call: TRBV4-3; cdr3_aa: CASSQDRGAGRGTDTQYF
d_call: -; v_call: TRBV4-2; cdr3_aa: CASSPNRDQPQHF
d_call: -; v_call: TRBV12-3/TRBV12-4; cdr3_aa: CASSLSVYEQYF
d_call: -; v_call: TRBV27; cdr3_aa: CASSLSSLGGGSSYNEQFF
d_call: -; v_call: TRBV2; cdr3_aa: CASSERANAAAAPLHF
d_call: TRBD1; v_call: TRBV6-1; cdr3_aa: CASSGQGGTNEKLFF
d_call: TRBD1; v_call: TRBV6-6; cdr3_aa: CASSRDRNTGELFF
d_call: TRBD2; v_call: TRBV7-6; cdr3_aa: CASSSGTSGGDTQYF
d_call: -; v_call: TRBV30; cdr3_aa: CAGGAGTAHYEQYF
d_call: TRBD2; v_call: TRBV5-7; cdr3_aa: CASSSRRGGPDTQYF
d_call: -; v_call: TRBV9; cdr3_aa: CASSVVAWQGGNEQFF
d_call: -; v_call: TRBV23-1; cdr3_aa: CASSRRRAFYTDTQYF
d_call: -; v_call: TRBV5-5; cdr3_aa: CASRPVLAGTNEQFF
d_call: TRBD1; v_call: TRBV6-1; cdr3_aa: CASMSGQGARGYTF
d_call: TRBD2; v_call: TRBV2; cdr3_aa: CASSATGTSEGTDTQYF
d_call: -; v_call: TRBV5-8; cdr3_aa: CASSHRAAGYGYTF
d_call: TRBD2; v_call: TRBV7-9; cdr3_aa: CASSLDGGAYEQYF
d_call: -; v_call: TRBV6-5; cdr3_aa: CASSYPNTGELFF
d_call: -; v_call: TRBV19; cdr3_aa: CASSILDRTPNYGYTF
d_call: TRBD1; v_call: TRBV7-9; cdr3_aa: CASGDSASYEQYF
d_call: -; v_call: TRBV12-3/TRBV12-4; cdr3_aa: CASSPWGAARPYTQYF
d_call: -; v_call: TRBV12-5; cdr3_aa: CASASNQPQHF
d_call: TRBD1; v_call: TRBV6-2/TRBV6-3; cdr3_aa: CASGGETGSAMNTEAFF
d_call: TRBD1; v_call: TRBV29-1; cdr3_aa: CSVESTGQGAYEQYF
d_call: TRBD2; v_call: TRBV27; cdr3_aa: CASSGGLAGGKTQYF
d_call: -; v_call: TRBV5-1; cdr3_aa: CASSPRSQEFIGYEQYF
d_call: TRBD1; v_call: TRBV2; cdr3_aa: CASSRQGPRTGELFF
d_call: -; v_call: TRBV5-6; cdr3_aa: CASSTASGTKYNEQFF
d_call: TRBD1; v_call: TRBV6-1; cdr3_aa: CASRNRPGTGHTEAFF
d_call: -; v_call: TRBV18; cdr3_aa: CASSPRQPNTEAFF
d_call: -; v_call: TRBV5-4; cdr3_aa: CASSWDSNEQYF
d_call: -; v_call: TRBV9; cdr3_aa: CASSVEKSTDTQYF
d_call: -; v_call: TRBV4-1; cdr3_aa: CASSQGLNQPQHF
d_call: TRBD2; v_call: TRBV7-2; cdr3_aa: CASSPRTSGGPNEQFF
d_call: -; v_call: TRBV20-1; cdr3_aa: CSASGADSPGGWNTGELFF
d_call: -; v_call: TRBV11-2; cdr3_aa: CASSLGRATGELFF
d_call: TRBD1; v_call: TRBV5-5; cdr3_aa: CASSETGTRNTEAFF
d_call: -; v_call: TRBV3-1; cdr3_aa: CASSQEGNQPQHF
d_call: -; v_call: TRBV20-1; cdr3_aa: CSARSYGDGSPLHF